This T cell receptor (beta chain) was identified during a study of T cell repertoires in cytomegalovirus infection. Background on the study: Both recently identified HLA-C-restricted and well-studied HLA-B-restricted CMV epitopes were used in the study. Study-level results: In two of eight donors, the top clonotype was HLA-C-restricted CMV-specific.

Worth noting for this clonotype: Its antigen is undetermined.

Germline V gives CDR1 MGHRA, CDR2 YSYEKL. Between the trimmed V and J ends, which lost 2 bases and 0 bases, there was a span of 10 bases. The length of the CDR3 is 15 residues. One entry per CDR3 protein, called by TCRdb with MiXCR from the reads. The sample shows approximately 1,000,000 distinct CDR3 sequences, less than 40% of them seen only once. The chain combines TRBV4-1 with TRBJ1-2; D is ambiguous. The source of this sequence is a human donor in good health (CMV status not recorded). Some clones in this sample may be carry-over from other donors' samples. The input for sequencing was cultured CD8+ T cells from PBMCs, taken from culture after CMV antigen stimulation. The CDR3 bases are TGCGCCAGCAGCCAATCTGTAGTAGCTAACTATGGCTACACCTTC. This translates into CASSQSVVANYGYTF.